Only one count was recorded for the clone carrying this T cell receptor (beta chain). Its antigen remains unidentified. The junction does not match germline at one end; this may be a read error. The V gene's germline CDR1 is DFQATT and CDR2 SNEGSKA (reference sequence). This CDR3 region has 14 residues. These data are taken from a study of tumor and adjacent non-tumor tissue in lung cancer. The wider study: On average, productive TCRbeta reads reached about 4.17 million per sample.

No cell sorting was done before RNA was extracted from the tissue. The normal lung tissue was taken more than 3 cm from the tumor edge. Donors were chemotherapy-naive, newly diagnosed lung cancer surgical patients in China, August–late 2014. Study-wide findings and caveats: Tumor TCR diversity, when higher, was linked to shorter survival. Normal lung showed higher cumulative top 100 clone frequency than tumor.

Three rounds of nested PCR, following a modified ARM-PCR protocol, produced the TCRbeta library. MiXCR, applied by TCRdb to the multiplex PCR reads, yields one record per CDR3 protein. The table records tens of thousands of distinct CDR3 sequences, around 80% of them present only once. Source material: distant non-tumor lung tissue. This chain links TRBV20-1 with TRBJ2-5, with D possibly being TRBD1 or TRBD2 (6 bases each). This receptor was obtained from a man between 65 and 79 years old with non-small cell lung cancer. The CDR3 DNA is TGCGGTGCCCCGGGTGTTGGGGGGCCAGAGACCCATTACTTC. It translates to CGAPGVGGPETHYF.